This T cell receptor (beta chain) was sequenced during a study of regulatory T cells in long-lasting Graves disease. The wider study: The study counted Graves' disease as persistent given over 5 years of antithyroid drugs and positive TSH receptor antibodies.

Time point reported: persistent/refractory GD, antithyroid drugs over 5 years with positive TRAb. RNA from PBMCs was the source of the TCR library. The CDR3 contains 14 residues. The V and J ends lost 5 bases and 0 bases respectively, with 10 bases between them. Germline CDR1 MDHEN, CDR2 SYDVKM. Findings and limits, study-wide: Persistent Graves' patients had lower TCR diversity than newly diagnosed ones.

This clonotype occurred many times. The target antigen is unknown. The authors built TCR beta libraries using iRepertoire HTBI primers and Arm-PCR of CDR3 regions. TCRdb called the multiplex PCR reads again in MiXCR, with one record for every CDR3 protein. The sample comprises roughly 450,000 distinct CDR3 sequences, about 20% of which are singletons, and 6.5% to 10% rests with the top ten. The sample was peripheral blood mononuclear cells (PBMCs), taken when the disease was refractory, from a patient treated with antithyroid drugs. The chain employs TRBV28 and TRBJ2-5, with D possibly matching TRBD1 (5 bases). The receptor was isolated from a female donor with Graves disease. CDR3 bases: TGTGCCAGCAGTGGGGCAGAGTACCAAGAGACCCAGTACTTC. Translation gives CASSGAEYQETQYF.